One and the same sample provided the 8 T cell receptor beta chains below, sequenced in a study of vaccination and CD4 T cells after COVID-19. For these receptors, no antigen is known. The time point was: late sampling 161 to 241 days after vaccination in three convalescent patients. The treatment is: roughly 10-day PBMC culture with coronavirus spike peptide pools or control peptides (ViraFEST assay). Cultured CD4+ T-cell DNA underwent Oncomine TCR Beta short-read sequencing. TCRdb analysed the PCR reads with MiXCR anew, one entry per CDR3 protein. Seen here are about 15,000 distinct CDR3 sequences, roughly 50% observed once, and the top ten hold just over 20%. This sample comprised CD4+ T cells from blood, cultured in vitro, obtained about 7 months after SARS-CoV-2 vaccination. The receptors originated from a human donor who had recovered from COVID-19.

This chain joins TRBV5-4 and TRBJ1-2; 7 positions match TRBD1. The length of the CDR3 is 16 residues. Looked up from germline, CDR1 is SGHNT and CDR2 is YYREEE (reference sequence). The V and J ends lost 1 base and 3 bases, in that order; junction bases with no gene match: 9. The CDR3 sequence is CASSLRWGRGDYGYTF. The CDR3 nucleotides read TGTGCCAGCAGCTTGAGGTGGGGCAGGGGGGACTATGGCTACACCTTC.

This clonotype came up a few times. V usage is TRBV27 and J usage is TRBJ2-6, with 8 bases identical to TRBD2. V dropped 10 bases and J dropped 4; count of bases not matched to a gene: 15. Germline lookup yields CDR1 MNHEY and CDR2 SMNVEV (reference sequence). This CDR3 has 17 amino acids. The CDR3 DNA follows: TGTGCCACCTCCCGCAACACGGGGGGGGCCGGGGCCAACGTCCTGACTTTC. Its translation: CATSRNTGGAGANVLTF.

The V and J genes are TRBV20-1 and TRBJ2-5, with 12 nucleotides matching TRBD2. The V gene end was trimmed by 4 bases and the J gene end by 4 bases; junction bases not matched to a gene: 10. In germline, CDR1 is DFQATT, CDR2 SNEGSKA (reference sequence). The CDR3 totals 16 residues. The CDR3 DNA follows: TGCAGTGCTACCCGGACTAGCGGGATGATGGGAGAGACCCAGTACTTC. This sequence encodes CSATRTSGMMGETQYF.

The chain links TRBV6-1 to TRBJ2-1; 7 bases are shared with TRBD1. Germline CDR1 MNHNS, CDR2 SASEGT. V lost 5 bases and J lost 8; bases outside the gene matches: 12. The CDR3 runs 15 residues. The CDR3 coding sequence is TGTGCCAGCAGTCATACAGGGGCTCGTCGGGATGAGCAGTTCTTC. Its translation: CASSHTGARRDEQFF.

The chain joins TRBV27 to TRBJ2-5; D not certain. The CDR3 is 13 amino acids. The germline gives CDR1 MNHEY, CDR2 SMNVEV (reference sequence). Trimming took off 11 bases at V and 1 base at J, with 14 bases between the two ends. For the CDR3, the DNA is TGTGCCCCGGGCGCTGGGATCCAAGAGACCCAGTACTTC. Amino acids: CAPGAGIQETQYF.

The genes are TRBV7-9 and TRBJ2-1, with TRBD2 as a possible D gene (7 bases). The germline V gene has CDR1 SEHNR and CDR2 FQNEAQ (reference sequence). Trimming pared 5 bases from V and 8 bases from J, leaving 16 bases between. This CDR3 has 14 amino acids. The CDR3 spells CASSLTWGGDEQFF. The CDR3 DNA reads as TGTGCCAGCAGCCTCACCTGGGGGGGCGATGAGCAGTTCTTC.

This rearrangement joins TRBV7-8 to TRBJ1-2, with D possibly matching TRBD1 (6 bases). V lost 1 base to trimming and J lost 5 bases, with 17 bases between them. This CDR3 is 16 amino acids long. The germline CDR1 and CDR2 sequences are SGHVS and FQNEAQ. In DNA form, the CDR3 reads TGTGCCAGCAGCTTAGGGGACATCGGTGGGGAGTATGGCTACACCTTC. Protein sequence: CASSLGDIGGEYGYTF.

In its sample, this clonotype is medium-sized. The CDR3 DNA follows: TGCAGTGCTAGAGATGGGCGACTAGGAGCTTTCTTT. It translates to CSARDGRLGAFF. The J gene is TRBJ1-1, the V gene TRBV20-1; no reliable D call. The length of the CDR3 is 12 residues. The V end lost 0 bases, the J end lost 10 bases, and 12 bases lay between the germline ends. Per the germline V gene, CDR1 is DFQATT and CDR2 is SNEGSKA (reference sequence).